These T cell receptor beta chains were read from a single sample in a study of Ad26.COV2.S vaccination and SARS-CoV-2 variants. The assay was immunoSEQ multiplex PCR, and TCRdb's table has in-frame clones only and misses some. Seen here are approximately 300,000 clones, roughly 86% observed once, and the top ten hold 1.5% to 2%. The starting material was peripheral blood, obtained in a trial of Ad26.COV2.S vaccine versus placebo. The receptors come from a person aged 18 to 65 who received the Ad26.COV2.S COVID-19 vaccine or a placebo. Both conserved end residues are trimmed from each CDR3.

J: TRBJ2-1; V: TRBV5-4; CDR3: ASSFGQLSYNEQF
J: TRBJ1-2; V: TRBV29-1; CDR3: SVSGQGIGYGYT
J: TRBJ1-3; V: TRBV2; CDR3: ASTIEQGSGNTIY
J: TRBJ1-6; V: TRBV19; CDR3: ASSNYVYRGQGANSPLH
J: TRBJ2-7; V: TRBV27; CDR3: ASSLLLGYEQY
J: TRBJ2-7; V: TRBV5-6; CDR3: ASSSSGGRYEQY
J: TRBJ1-6; V: TRBV5-5; CDR3: ASSLVSRDDSPLH
J: TRBJ2-3; V: TRBV11-2; CDR3: ASSLLAGGPRTDTQY
J: TRBJ1-4; V: TRBV19; CDR3: ASSSNEKLF
J: TRBJ2-7; V: TRBV10-3; CDR3: AISESRTGLKEQY
J: TRBJ2-3; V: TRBV5-4; CDR3: ASSQGGPYTDTQY
J: TRBJ1-2; V: TRBV30; CDR3: AWSGTGGGYRNYGYT
J: TRBJ1-1; V: TRBV19; CDR3: ASSMSGGLNTEAF
J: TRBJ1-5; V: TRBV19; CDR3: ASSIGQFQPQH
J: TRBJ1-1; V: TRBV5-5; CDR3: ASSLAGGRGTEAF
J: TRBJ2-1; V: TRBV7-8; CDR3: ASSQVTRARNEQF
J: TRBJ1-3; V: TRBV6-5; CDR3: ASRTDFSGNTIY
J: TRBJ2-7; V: TRBV12-3/TRBV12-4; CDR3: ASSLPGRDNN
J: TRBJ1-1; V: TRBV7-2; CDR3: ASSFRQGKRGDTEAF
J: TRBJ2-7; V: TRBV10-3; CDR3: AISESGASGAEQY
J: TRBJ1-2; V: TRBV7-9; CDR3: ASSLRKGGTGEGYT
J: TRBJ1-2; V: TRBV12-3/TRBV12-4; CDR3: ASSLAANYGYT
J: TRBJ2-1; V: TRBV6-2/TRBV6-3; CDR3: ASSIGLYSYNEQF
J: TRBJ1-2; V: TRBV2; CDR3: ASTRTGDGYT
J: TRBJ2-2; V: TRBV2; CDR3: ASSPRASTGELF
J: TRBJ1-2; V: TRBV5-1; CDR3: ASSRTELNYGYT
J: TRBJ1-5; V: TRBV19; CDR3: ASIPGSYSNQPQH
J: TRBJ1-1; V: TRBV5-4; CDR3: ASSPGVNTEAF
J: TRBJ2-5; V: TRBV12-5; CDR3: ASGLVIGGLETQY
J: TRBJ1-2; V: TRBV5-1; CDR3: ASSLRTGVSLDYGYT
J: TRBJ1-1; V: TRBV2; CDR3: AATRGEGTEAF
J: TRBJ1-2; V: TRBV7-2; CDR3: ASYLRGQGGYT
J: TRBJ2-3; V: TRBV5-1; CDR3: ASSLGQASDTQY
J: TRBJ2-1; V: TRBV27; CDR3: ASSYRLNEQF